The present TCR beta chain was sequenced within a study of shared clonotypes between healthy human individuals (dated by TCRdb to 2018 to 2021). With respect to the entire study: The cohort comprised two women and a few men aged 18 to 49 years. Libraries were prepared and TCR repertoires were sequenced by different laboratories using diverse techniques, in order to increase sequencing depth and limit assay-specific biases. Per donor, three plates each were used for CD4 naive and CD4 memory, two for CD8 naive, and one for CD8 memory. The study deeply sequenced blood TCR repertoires of about 5 healthy adults to estimate repertoire size and the extent of clonotype sharing between individuals. Each donor's leukapheresis produced roughly between roughly 0.85 and 9 billion PBMCs. Study-level results and caveats: Sharing across a handful of donors was observed for approximately 5% of naive CD4, about 3.2% of naive CD8, 2.3% of memory CD4, and approximately 0.41% of memory CD8 clonotypes. Larger estimated clonotype richness was generally found for naive subsets than for memory subsets. Sampling was restricted to blood, and TCR repertoires in tissue are likely to differ from TCR repertoires in blood. Pairwise subsampling led to the expectation that sequencing depth would affect the degree of clonotype sharing among donors. Incomplete sequencing was indicated by rarefaction of sorted-subset datasets, despite the large sequencing depth. The genetic and exposure-history diversity represented was limited by the small number of donors. Compared with non-shared clonotypes, the clonotypes found in all four sorted-subset donors had higher generation probabilities.

Using the deep immunoSEQ assay, multiplex PCR amplified TCR CDR3 regions from genomic DNA. Extracted genomic DNA from each cell subset was distributed evenly across all wells of several immunoSEQ 96-well plates, and each plate was treated as a replicate. Each replicate PCR for sorted subsets received about 200 ng genomic DNA, equal to 30,000 or so T cell genomes. Purified libraries were measured with a Qubit 3.0 fluorometer, size-checked on a Bioanalyzer 2100, and measured again with the KAPA Library Quantification kit. Each immunoSEQ 96-well plate was sequenced on its own single-read 150-cycle Illumina NextSeq 550 flow cell. As for the authors' bioinformatics: The immunoSEQ output contained only junctional sequences without quality scores, so filtering could not match that applied to full-length reads. Sequences were annotated with PyIR, a Python wrapper for IgBLAST v1.9, and V/J genes and CDR3 were assigned using IMGT germline references. Reads with weak V/J assignments (E-value above 1e-6), missing CDR3, stop codons, out-of-frame junctions, or ambiguous translated residues were removed. A V3J clonotype was defined by an identical inferred V gene, J gene, and CDR3 amino acid sequence. Percentage overlap between repertoires was computed as shared unique clonotypes divided by the size of the smaller repertoire. Richness of each repertoire was evaluated using RTK rarefaction, the Chao1 estimator, and Recon v2.1 estimates of unobserved clonotypes. Generation probabilities were computed with OLGA for all TCRbeta clonotypes obtained by the gDNA method from several donors. TCRdb carries this immuneACCESS record with in-frame sequences only. Its versions omit some clonotypes, under half of them owing to an unresolved V gene in the studies checked, with the rest unexplained. V and J calls and clone size are those listed in that table; D and trimming were worked out from the DNA. Present in this sample are 600,000 or so clones, roughly 96% of which were seen just once. The ten largest clones take up over 0.095% of the sample.

Concerning this clone itself: This receptor's antigen is unknown. Base qualities are not provided; no much larger clone lies one nucleotide away.

The CDR3 measures 15 amino acids from cysteine to phenylalanine. Only the CDR3 DNA is retained, 45 bases long and in frame from the first base. Reading the germline V gene (reference sequence) gives CDR1 SEHNR and CDR2 FQNEAQ. V is cut by 1 base and J by 2 bases, and the space between the germline ends is 9 bases. CD8 naive samples were obtained by positive selection for CCR7 among CD45RO-negative cells, yielding a CD45RA+CCR7+ population from which TemRA cells were excluded. Healthy HIV-negative adults with no recently reported acute infections or vaccinations were included as donors. Only Caucasian adults living in Nashville, Tennessee, USA were represented among the donors. After blood collection by leukapheresis, PBMCs were isolated using Ficoll-Histopaque density gradient centrifugation and then cryopreserved in the vapor phase of liquid nitrogen. Analytical flow cytometry was used to check the purity and quantity of every magnetically sorted T cell population. Genomic DNA was isolated from every sorted fraction and measured by UV absorbance on a Nanodrop 2000c.

The chain is encoded by TRBV7-9 joined to TRBJ2-4, with no confidently assigned D gene. This sequence was found in a woman aged 25 to 39 in good health. Sequencing input: naive CD8+ T cells sorted from blood. Interpreted using the paper, the cell subset or site label stands for: CD45RA+CCR7+. The DNA sequence reads TGTGCCAGCAGCTTAGTCGAGGCGTCCAAAAACATTCAGTACTTC. Its translation reads: CASSLVEASKNIQYF.